This is a list of T cell receptor beta chains from one sample in a study of shared T cell receptors in the human thymus. Only in-frame clones appear in the TCRdb table, and some are missing; sequencing was by immunoSEQ multiplex PCR. The sample records some 700,000 clones, 70% to 90% being singletons. The same sample was also studied in work on human thymus T cells.

Sample: thymocytes. Receptor source: a boy in the first two years of life with a congenital heart defect. The CDR3 runs from the conserved cysteine through the conserved F or W. Fields, in order: clone size, V gene, J gene, D gene, CDR3 protein, CDR3 DNA. A D gene is named only where the DNA matches it firmly. Clone size, where shown, is once, few, many, or a class for clones that have expanded.

abundance: NA
v_gene: TRBV6-5
j_gene: TRBJ2-2
d_gene: TRBD1
CDR3aa: CASRRTGGDQGVLFF
CDR3nt: TGTGCCAGCAGACGGACAGGGGGAGACCAAGGTGTACTGTTTTTT

abundance: NA
v_gene: TRBV6-5
j_gene: TRBJ2-2
d_gene: NA
CDR3aa: CASSYPTGTNTGELFF
CDR3nt: TGTGCCAGCAGTTACCCGACAGGCACGAACACCGGGGAGCTGTTTTTT

abundance: NA
v_gene: TRBV23-1
j_gene: TRBJ1-2
d_gene: NA
CDR3aa: CASSQFEGEGGYTF
CDR3nt: TGCGCCAGCAGTCAATTCGAAGGAGAGGGTGGCTACACCTTC

abundance: NA
v_gene: TRBV11-2
j_gene: TRBJ2-7
d_gene: TRBD1
CDR3aa: CASSVTGTGGPDCEQYF
CDR3nt: TGTGCCAGCAGCGTCACCGGGACAGGGGGCCCGGACTGCGAGCAGTACTTC

abundance: few
v_gene: TRBV19
j_gene: TRBJ1-2
d_gene: TRBD1
CDR3aa: CASSTDRDYGYTF
CDR3nt: TGTGCCAGTAGTACGGACAGGGACTATGGCTACACCTTC

abundance: NA
v_gene: TRBV5-4
j_gene: TRBJ1-2
d_gene: NA
CDR3aa: CASRGGRGSGYTF
CDR3nt: TGTGCCAGCAGGGGGGGGAGGGGCTCTGGCTACACCTTC

abundance: once
v_gene: TRBV5-4
j_gene: TRBJ2-1
d_gene: TRBD2
CDR3aa: CASTFPGERESNEQFF
CDR3nt: TGTGCCAGCACATTCCCCGGGGAGCGGGAGTCGAATGAGCAGTTCTTC

abundance: NA
v_gene: TRBV27
j_gene: TRBJ2-1
d_gene: TRBD2
CDR3aa: CASRAGTSGRGEQFF
CDR3nt: TGTGCCAGCAGGGCAGGGACTAGCGGGAGAGGTGAGCAGTTCTTC

abundance: NA
v_gene: TRBV7-9
j_gene: TRBJ2-1
d_gene: NA
CDR3aa: CASSGDSSSYNEQFF
CDR3nt: TGTGCCAGCAGCGGGGACTCGTCCTCCTACAATGAGCAGTTCTTC

abundance: NA
v_gene: TRBV15
j_gene: TRBJ1-4
d_gene: NA
CDR3aa: CATSRVGHREKLFF
CDR3nt: TGTGCCACCAGCAGGGTGGGACACCGTGAAAAACTGTTTTTT